Shown below are 10 T cell receptor beta chains from a single sample sequenced in a study of cytomegalovirus exposure and HLA in healthy donors. Primers included in the PCR were 60 Vbeta and 13 Jbeta primers. Clones were sequenced by immunoSEQ multiplex PCR, and TCRdb holds only the in-frame ones, with some missing. The data hold some 180,000 clones, with over 65% observed a single time. Sequenced: PBMCs. The receptors shown here come from a man aged 35 to 55 in good health and CMV-seropositive.

The chain has TRBV18 and TRBJ1-4; D remains ambiguous. Germline V gene lookup returns CDR1 KGHSH and CDR2 LQKENI. Trimming removed 3 bases at V and 10 bases at J, with 12 bases between. The CDR3 runs 13 residues. CDR3 bases: TGTGCCAGCTCACCCGAGGGTAGCGGAAAACTGTTTTTT. Its protein is CASSPEGSGKLFF.

The genes are TRBV9 and TRBJ2-3; TRBD1 matches at 12 bases. Germline V gives CDR1 SGDLS, CDR2 YYNGEE. Losses at the gene ends were 3 bases for V and 6 bases for J; bases not matched to a gene: 11. This CDR3 comprises 17 residues. CDR3 loop: CASSAGGTGGIVDTQYF. The DNA of the CDR3 is TGTGCCAGCAGCGCTGGCGGGACAGGGGGCATAGTGGATACGCAGTATTTT.

This chain links TRBV10-3 with TRBJ2-3; 8 nucleotides line up with TRBD2. Germline assignment: CDR1 ENHRY and CDR2 SYGVKD. CDR3 size: 17 residues. Trimming cost V 2 bases and J 0 bases; bases outside gene matches: 7. CDR3 in DNA: TGTGCCATCAGTGAGCCGCCGGGACTAGGGAGCACAGATACGCAGTATTTT. Its protein is CAISEPPGLGSTDTQYF.

V is TRBV6-1 and J is TRBJ1-1; D possibly corresponds to TRBD1 (6 bases). Germline-derived CDR1 and CDR2 are MNHNS and SASEGT. V was trimmed by 8 bases and J by 3 bases, leaving 13 bases between them. The CDR3 sequence is 13 residues long. The CDR3 coding sequence is TGTGCCAGCCAGACAGGCCCGTACACTGAAGCTTTCTTT. This translates into CASQTGPYTEAFF.

This clone was counted once. This sequence joins TRBV6-6 and TRBJ1-6, with D hard to call. The germline V gene has CDR1 MNHNY and CDR2 SVGAGI (reference sequence). V dropped 6 bases and J dropped 10 bases, with 16 bases sitting between them. The CDR3 is 14 amino acids. The DNA for the CDR3 is TGTGCCAGCAGGATCATAAGCCGGGGATCACCCCTCCACTTT. It specifies CASRIISRGSPLHF.

This clone was seen more than once but under ten times. The rearrangement links TRBV21-1 to TRBJ2-1; whether TRBD1, the table's D call, matches the DNA was not checked. TRBV21-1 is a known pseudogene. The CDR3 is 17 amino acids. The CDR3 bases are TGTGCCAGCAGCAAAGCCGTACGACAGGGGTTTTTCAATGAGCAGTTCTTC. Translated: CASSKAVRQGFFNEQFF.

The rearrangement joins TRBV7-9 to TRBJ2-3; no clear D gene. Germline CDR1 is SEHNR and CDR2 is FQNEAQ (reference sequence). The CDR3 contains 15 residues. V gave up 4 bases and J gave up 1 base, with 12 bases separating them. The chain's CDR3 is CASSSHGDRTDTQYF. Here the CDR3 DNA reads TGTGCCAGCAGCTCACACGGAGATCGCACAGATACGCAGTATTTT.

CDR3 loop: CASRGGQGGNQPQHF. The CDR3 bases are TGTGCCAGTAGGGGGGGACAGGGAGGTAATCAGCCCCAGCATTTT. The chain couples TRBV19 to TRBJ1-5; TRBD1 matches 9 bases. CDR1 is LNHDA and CDR2 is SQIVND in the germline V gene (reference sequence). With V trimmed by 6 bases and J by 4 bases, 7 bases remained unmatched. The CDR3 contains 15 residues.

The genes are TRBV6-1 and TRBJ1-3; D call uncertain. The germline V gene has CDR1 MNHNS and CDR2 SASEGT. The CDR3 consists of 14 residues. Trimming cost V 2 bases and J 0 bases, with 5 bases left between them. The CDR3 nucleotides are TGTGCCAGCAGTGAACAGGCCTCTGGAAACACCATATATTTT. Encoded protein: CASSEQASGNTIYF.

The chain carries TRBV5-5 and TRBJ1-5, with 7 positions matching TRBD1. The CDR3 runs 14 residues. The V gene's germline CDR1 is SGHKS and CDR2 YYEKEE (reference sequence). The V gene end was trimmed by 4 bases and the J gene end by 2 bases; junction bases not matched to a gene: 3. The CDR3 sequence: CASSPDRGNQPQHF. CDR3 sequence (DNA): TGTGCCAGCAGCCCCGACAGGGGCAATCAGCCCCAGCATTTT. The whole variable domain, filled in from reference TRBV5-5 and TRBJ1-5, reads DAGVTQSPTHLIKTRGQQVTLRCSPISGHKSVSWYQQVLGQGPQFIFQYYEKEERGRGNFPDRFSARQFPNYSSELNVNALLLGDSALYLCASSPDRGNQPQHFGDGTRLSIL.